These 15 T cell receptor beta chains were sequenced from one sample in a study of beta chain features in type 1 diabetes. The study's findings and limits: Moderate but significant shortening of TCRB CDR3s was recorded in all four CD4+ subsets from Type 1 diabetes patients.

No antigen is known for these receptors. Expressed TCRB transcripts were sequenced because the entire RNA isolate underwent reverse transcription. Clones were read by immunoSEQ multiplex PCR, and TCRdb kept only the in-frame ones, dropping some. This sample carries 300,000 or so clones, about a tenth of them seen once, and the ten largest clones take over 0.95%. The specimen was central memory CD4+ T cells from blood. These receptors came from a young man with type 1 diabetes.

V and J are TRBV6-6 and TRBJ1-5; D gene unclear. V was clipped by 6 bases and J by 1 base, with 13 bases between them. The CDR3 has 15 residues. CDR1 and CDR2 from the germline V gene are MNHNY and SVGAGI (reference sequence). This CDR3 is CASSYRVESNQPQHF. CDR3 in DNA: TGTGCCAGCAGCTATAGGGTAGAAAGCAATCAGCCCCAGCATTTT.

The rearrangement uses TRBV11-2 and TRBJ2-3; D gene unclear. Trimming stripped 1 base from V and 6 bases from J, with 11 bases between. The CDR3 spans 14 residues. From germline, CDR1 is SGHAT and CDR2 FQNNGV. In DNA, the CDR3 is TGTGCCAGCAGCTTAGTGGAAACTACGGATACGCAGTATTTT. This encodes CASSLVETTDTQYF.

In its sample, this clone was seen a few times. CDR3 region: CASSVEGGSYEQYF. CDR3 bases: TGTGCCAGCAGTGTTGAAGGGGGATCCTACGAGCAGTACTTC. This chain connects TRBV2 to TRBJ2-7; perhaps TRBD1 as D (6 bases). Germline values: CDR1 SNHLY, CDR2 FYNNEI. CDR3 size: 14 residues. The germline V and J ends were trimmed by 4 bases and 1 base, with 11 bases remaining between them.

The chain couples TRBV13 to TRBJ1-3, with 8 bases that match TRBD1. CDR3 size: 13 residues. The V segment lost 5 bases and the J segment 8 bases; nucleotides outside the gene matches: 5. Germline CDR1 PRHDT, CDR2 FYEKMQ (reference sequence). The CDR3 spells CASSPDRGYTIYF. CDR3 nucleotides: TGTGCCAGCAGCCCTGACAGGGGATACACCATATATTTT.

The chain employs TRBV7-2 and TRBJ2-7, with 8 nucleotides matching TRBD2. The length of the CDR3 is 11 residues. CDR1 and CDR2 (germline): SGHTA, FQGNSA. V gave up 10 bases and J gave up 3 bases; unmatched junction bases: 2. The CDR3: CATGGDYEQYF. The CDR3 DNA reads as TGTGCCACCGGGGGGGACTACGAGCAGTACTTC.

This chain uses TRBV10-3 with TRBJ2-5, with 9 bases matching TRBD1. V lost 7 bases, J lost 5 bases, and 8 bases stayed unmatched. Germline V gene data show CDR1 as ENHRY and CDR2 as SYGVKD. The CDR3 totals 14 residues. The CDR3 nucleotides are TGTGCCATCAAGGAACAGGGGGCAGAGGAGACCCAGTACTTC. Protein: CAIKEQGAEETQYF.

V and J are TRBV19 and TRBJ1-5, with 7 bases identical to TRBD1. Germline values: CDR1 LNHDA, CDR2 SQIVND (reference sequence). The junction had 11 bases not matched to a gene; V was cut back by 0 bases and J by 6 bases. CDR3 size: 17 residues. CDR3 DNA sequence: TGTGCCAGTAGTATAGAGGGGCGGGGACAGTCGTTTCAGCCCCAGCATTTT. Its protein is CASSIEGRGQSFQPQHF.

The DNA for the CDR3 is TGTGCCAGCAGTTTCAAGACAGGGGTGAATGAGCAGTTCTTC. This sequence encodes CASSFKTGVNEQFF. This chain links TRBV6-1 with TRBJ2-1; 8 positions agree with TRBD1. The CDR3 has 14 amino acids. Unmatched junction bases numbered 7, after V lost 5 bases and J lost 7 bases. Germline assignment: CDR1 MNHNS and CDR2 SASEGT.

This clone was observed a handful of times. This chain uses TRBV10-3 with TRBJ1-1; D ambiguous. The CDR3 loop spans 13 amino acids. Looked up from germline, CDR1 is ENHRY and CDR2 is SYGVKD. V was cut by 5 bases and J by 1 base, with 8 bases left in between. CDR3 bases: TGTGCCATCAGTCCCGCGGAGAACACTGAAGCTTTCTTT. Amino acids: CAISPAENTEAFF.

Concerning this clone itself: Different DNA sequences within this sample yield the same CDR3. The chain employs TRBV18 and TRBJ1-5; D uncertain. The CDR3 is 12 amino acids. V gave up 5 bases and J gave up 2 bases, with 4 bases separating them. Germline V lookup: CDR1 KGHSH, CDR2 LQKENI. The CDR3 nucleotides read TGTGCCAGCTCAAGTGGCAATCAGCCCCAGCATTTT. Translation: CASSSGNQPQHF.

Only a few counts were recorded for this clone. CDR3 residues: CASTRRWRGANTDTQYF. In DNA, the CDR3 is TGTGCCAGCACCCGGCGTTGGCGGGGGGCCAACACAGATACGCAGTATTTT. V usage is TRBV5-6 and J usage is TRBJ2-3; 8 positions match TRBD2. Germline V gene lookup returns CDR1 SGHDT and CDR2 YYEEEE. The CDR3 consists of 17 residues. The J segment lost 2 bases and the V segment lost 6 bases, leaving 14 bases of the junction unmatched. Full variable domain (missing parts from reference TRBV5-6 and TRBJ2-3): DAGVTQSPTHLIKTRGQQVTLRCSPKSGHDTVSWYQQALGQGPQFIFQYYEEEERQRGNFPDRFSGHQFPNYSSELNVNALLLGDSALYLCASTRRWRGANTDTQYFGPGTRLTVL.

There are a few counts of this clone. The CDR3 loop is CASSLGQGGEKLFF. Here the CDR3 DNA reads TGTGCCAGCAGCTTAGGCCAGGGAGGCGAAAAACTGTTTTTT. This chain connects TRBV7-8 to TRBJ1-4, with TRBD1 as a possible D gene (5 bases). Trimming shortened V by 1 base and J by 8 bases, and 11 bases separated the two germline ends. The germline V gene has CDR1 SGHVS and CDR2 FQNEAQ. This CDR3 contains 14 residues.

This clone was observed a handful of times. The V gene is TRBV28, the J gene TRBJ2-7, with D perhaps matching TRBD1 or TRBD2 (5 bases each). There are 14 residues in the CDR3. CDR1 is MDHEN and CDR2 is SYDVKM in the germline V gene. With 2 bases removed from V and 3 bases from J, the gap between germline ends came to 11 bases. The CDR3 protein is CASSLEGPVYEQYF. The CDR3 bases are TGTGCCAGCAGTTTAGAGGGGCCCGTCTACGAGCAGTACTTC.

V and J are TRBV6-1 and TRBJ2-5; 8 nucleotides line up with TRBD1. This CDR3 has 15 residues. CDR1 is MNHNS and CDR2 is SASEGT in the germline V gene. Trimming at V came to 10 bases and at J to 4 bases, leaving 14 bases not matched to a gene. CDR3 sequence reads: CATNQGTGTSETQYF. As DNA, the CDR3 is TGTGCCACCAATCAGGGGACAGGAACGTCAGAGACCCAGTACTTC.

The chain couples TRBV7-2 to TRBJ2-2; 8 bases line up with TRBD2. V lost 0 bases to trimming and J lost 5 bases; unmatched junction nucleotides: 5. CDR3 length: 16 residues. Germline assignment: CDR1 SGHTA and CDR2 FQGNSA. The CDR3 protein is CASSLASGTRTGELFF. CDR3 DNA: TGTGCCAGCAGCTTAGCCTCCGGGACTAGGACCGGGGAGCTGTTTTTT.